What follows describes a single TCR beta chain. Amplified regions were TCR beta CDR3 sequences from RNA transcripts. TCR CDR3 regions were first amplified by RT-PCR with HTBI primers. TCRdb ran MiXCR on the multiplex PCR reads and lists one entry per CDR3 protein. This sample has under 65,000 distinct CDR3 sequences, with roughly 50% found just once. This specimen comes from a study of T cells in Graves' hyperthyroidism and ophthalmopathy. As for the study in general: Peripheral blood was taken when the disease was first diagnosed, before any treatment began.

The V and J ends lost 0 bases and 1 base, in that order; junction bases with no gene match: 11. The V gene's germline CDR1 is KGHSH and CDR2 LQKENI. The CDR3 sequence is 19 residues long. The sequencing sample was made of blood. This chain connects TRBV18 to TRBJ2-1, with TRBD2 matching 8 bases. The receptor comes from a woman aged 60-75 years with Graves' ophthalmopathy. In DNA, the CDR3 is TGTGCCAGCTCACCACCGGGACTAGGGGCCCTAATTTCCTACAATGAGCAGTTCTTC. Translating it yields CASSPPGLGALISYNEQFF. The whole variable domain, remainder taken from reference TRBV18 and TRBJ2-1, is NAGVMQNPRHLVRRRGQEARLRCSPMKGHSHVYWYRQLPEEGLKFMVYLQKENIIDESGMPKERFSAEFPKEGPSILRIQQVVRGDSAAYFCASSPPGLGALISYNEQFFGPGTRLTVL.